One T cell receptor (beta chain) is described in this entry. Its specificity is unknown. With random hexamers, reverse transcription was performed on about 0.45 to 1 ug of RNA. The authors amplified TCR beta CDR3 across 54 Vbeta and 13 Jbeta using immunoSEQ multiplex PCR. TCRdb reanalysed the immunoSEQ multiplex PCR reads using MiXCR and keeps one entry per CDR3 protein. The profile shows approximately 90,000 distinct CDR3 sequences, 85% to 95% of them singletons. Sequencing of TCR beta, carried out with a high-throughput approach, was applied to CD8+ and CD4+ T cells from the blood. In contrast to the negatively isolated CD8+ and CD4+ T cells, TEMRA cells were FACS-enriched. This specimen comes from a study of CD8 T cells in Susac syndrome. General study results and limits: The study conceded that its TCR sequencing and HLA analysis involved relatively few individuals.

The TCR originated in a human donor in good health. Sequenced: CD8+ T cells from PBMCs.

In nucleotides, the CDR3 is TGCAGTGCTAGAGAGGCAGGGTACTACGAGCAGTACTTC. This translates into CSAREAGYYEQYF. V gene TRBV20-1 combines with J gene TRBJ2-7; D might be TRBD1 (5 bases). The germline V gene has CDR1 DFQATT and CDR2 SNEGSKA (reference sequence). The V end lost 0 bases, the J end lost 3 bases, and 9 bases lay between the germline ends. The CDR3 spans 13 residues.